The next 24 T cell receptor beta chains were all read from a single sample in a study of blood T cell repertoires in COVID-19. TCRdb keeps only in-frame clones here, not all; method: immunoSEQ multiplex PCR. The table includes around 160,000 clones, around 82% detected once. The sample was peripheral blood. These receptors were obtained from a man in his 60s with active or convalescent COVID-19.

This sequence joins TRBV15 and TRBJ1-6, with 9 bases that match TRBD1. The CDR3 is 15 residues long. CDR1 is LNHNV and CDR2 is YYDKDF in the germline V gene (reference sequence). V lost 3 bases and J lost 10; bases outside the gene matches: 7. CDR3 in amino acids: CATSRDRGFRSPLHF. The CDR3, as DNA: TGTGCCACCAGCAGGGACAGGGGATTCAGGTCACCCCTCCACTTT.

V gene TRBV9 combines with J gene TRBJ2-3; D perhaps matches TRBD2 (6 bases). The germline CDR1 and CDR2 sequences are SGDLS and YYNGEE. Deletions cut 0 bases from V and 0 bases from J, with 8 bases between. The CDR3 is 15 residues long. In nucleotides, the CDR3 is TGTGCCAGCAGCGTAGCTAGCGCGAGCACAGATACGCAGTATTTT. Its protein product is CASSVASASTDTQYF.

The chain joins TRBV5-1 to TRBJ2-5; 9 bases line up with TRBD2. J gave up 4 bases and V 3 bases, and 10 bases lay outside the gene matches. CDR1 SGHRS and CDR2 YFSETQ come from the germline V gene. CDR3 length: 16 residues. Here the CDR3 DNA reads TGCGCCAGCAGCTCTCCGGGACTAGCATTCAGAGAGACCCAGTACTTC. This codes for CASSSPGLAFRETQYF.

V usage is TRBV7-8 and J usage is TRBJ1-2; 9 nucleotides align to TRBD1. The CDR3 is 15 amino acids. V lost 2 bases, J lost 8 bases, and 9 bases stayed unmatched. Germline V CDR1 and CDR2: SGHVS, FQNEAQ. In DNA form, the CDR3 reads TGTGCCAGCAGCTTATTCAGACAGGGGGAAGGGGGCTACACCTTC. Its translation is CASSLFRQGEGGYTF.

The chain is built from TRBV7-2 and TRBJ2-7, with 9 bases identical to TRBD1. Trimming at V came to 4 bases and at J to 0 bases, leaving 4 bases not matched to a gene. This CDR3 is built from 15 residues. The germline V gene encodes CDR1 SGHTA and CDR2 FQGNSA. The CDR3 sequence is CASSSRTGDSYEQYF. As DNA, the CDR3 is TGTGCCAGCAGCTCAAGGACAGGGGACTCCTACGAGCAGTACTTC.

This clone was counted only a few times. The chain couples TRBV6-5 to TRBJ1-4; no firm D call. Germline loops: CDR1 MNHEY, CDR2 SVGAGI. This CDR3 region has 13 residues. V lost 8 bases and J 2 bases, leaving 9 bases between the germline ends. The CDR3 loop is CASRGPTNEKLFF. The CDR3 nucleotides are TGTGCCAGCCGCGGGCCCACTAATGAAAAACTGTTTTTT.

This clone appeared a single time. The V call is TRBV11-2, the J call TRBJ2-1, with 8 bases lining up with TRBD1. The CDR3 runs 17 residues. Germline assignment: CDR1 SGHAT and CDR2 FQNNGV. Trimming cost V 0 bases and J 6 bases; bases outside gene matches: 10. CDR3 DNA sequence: TGTGCCAGCAGCTTAGAAACCCAGGGGGCGACCGGCAATGAGCAGTTCTTC. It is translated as CASSLETQGATGNEQFF.

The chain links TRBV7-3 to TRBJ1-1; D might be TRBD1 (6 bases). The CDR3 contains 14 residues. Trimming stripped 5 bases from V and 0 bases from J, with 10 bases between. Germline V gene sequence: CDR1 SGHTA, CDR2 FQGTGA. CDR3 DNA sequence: TGTGCCAGCAGCGCGACAGGCATGAACACTGAAGCTTTCTTT. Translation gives CASSATGMNTEAFF.

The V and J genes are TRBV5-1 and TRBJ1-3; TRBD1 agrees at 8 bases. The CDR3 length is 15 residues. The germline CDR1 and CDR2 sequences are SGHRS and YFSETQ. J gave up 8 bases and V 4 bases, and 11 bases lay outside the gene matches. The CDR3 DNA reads TGCGCCAGCAGCACAGGGGGTATAAGCGTAGACACCATATATTTT. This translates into CASSTGGISVDTIYF. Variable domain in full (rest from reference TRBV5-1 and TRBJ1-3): KAGVTQTPRYLIKTRGQQVTLSCSPISGHRSVSWYQQTPGQGLQFLFEYFSETQRNKGNFPGRFSGRQFSNSRSEMNVSTLELGDSALYLCASSTGGISVDTIYFGEGSWLTVV.

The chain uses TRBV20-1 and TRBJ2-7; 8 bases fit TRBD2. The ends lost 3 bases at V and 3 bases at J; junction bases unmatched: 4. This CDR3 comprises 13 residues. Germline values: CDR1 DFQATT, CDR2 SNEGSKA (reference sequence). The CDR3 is CSASVSGSYEQYF. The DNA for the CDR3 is TGCAGTGCTAGTGTGAGCGGGAGCTACGAGCAGTACTTC.

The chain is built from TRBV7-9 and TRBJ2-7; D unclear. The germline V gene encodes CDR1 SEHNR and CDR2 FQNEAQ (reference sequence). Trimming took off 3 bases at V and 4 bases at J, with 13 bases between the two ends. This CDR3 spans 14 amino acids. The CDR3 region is CASSLDMQVYEQYF. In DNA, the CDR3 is TGTGCCAGCAGCTTGGATATGCAGGTTTACGAGCAGTACTTC.

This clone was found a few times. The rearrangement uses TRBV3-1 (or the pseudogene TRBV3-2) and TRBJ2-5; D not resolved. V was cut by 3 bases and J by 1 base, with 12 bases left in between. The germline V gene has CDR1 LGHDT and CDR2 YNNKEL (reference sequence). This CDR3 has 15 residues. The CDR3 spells CASSQGTKRQETQYF. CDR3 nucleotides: TGTGCCAGCAGCCAGGGTACTAAGCGCCAAGAGACCCAGTACTTC.

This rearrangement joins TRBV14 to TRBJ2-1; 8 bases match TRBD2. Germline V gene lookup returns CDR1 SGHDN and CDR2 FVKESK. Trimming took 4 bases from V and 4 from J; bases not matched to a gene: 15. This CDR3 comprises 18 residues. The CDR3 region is CASSPSSSGGSRYNEQFF. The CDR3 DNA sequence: TGTGCCAGCAGCCCAAGCTCAAGCGGGGGATCCCGTTACAATGAGCAGTTCTTC. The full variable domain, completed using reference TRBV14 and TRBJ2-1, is EAGVTQFPSHSVIEKGQTVTLRCDPISGHDNLYWYRRVMGKEIKFLLHFVKESKQDESGMPNNRFLAERTGGTYSTLKVQPAELEDSGVYFCASSPSSSGGSRYNEQFFGPGTRLTVL.

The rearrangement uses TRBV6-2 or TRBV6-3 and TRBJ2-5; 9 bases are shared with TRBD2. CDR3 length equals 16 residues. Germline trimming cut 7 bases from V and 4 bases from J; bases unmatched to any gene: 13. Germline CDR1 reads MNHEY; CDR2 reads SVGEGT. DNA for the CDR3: TGTGCCAGCATCCCGGGACTAGCTCTTACGGCAGAGACCCAGTACTTC. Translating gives CASIPGLALTAETQYF.

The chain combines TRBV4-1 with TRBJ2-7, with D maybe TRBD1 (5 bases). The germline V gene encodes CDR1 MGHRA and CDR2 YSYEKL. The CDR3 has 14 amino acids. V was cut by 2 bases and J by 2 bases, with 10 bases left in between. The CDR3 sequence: CASSQMTVPYEQYF. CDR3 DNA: TGCGCCAGCAGCCAAATGACAGTTCCCTACGAGCAGTACTTC.

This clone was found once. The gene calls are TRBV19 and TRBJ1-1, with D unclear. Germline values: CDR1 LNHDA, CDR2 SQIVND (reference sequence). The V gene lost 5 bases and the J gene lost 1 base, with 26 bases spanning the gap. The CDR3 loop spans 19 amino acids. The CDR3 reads CASSQILGRGSASNTEAFF. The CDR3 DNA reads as TGTGCCAGTAGTCAGATCCTTGGGCGGGGAAGCGCCTCGAACACTGAAGCTTTCTTT. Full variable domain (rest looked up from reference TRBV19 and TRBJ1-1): DGGITQSPKYLFRKEGQNVTLSCEQNLNHDAMYWYRQDPGQGLRLIYYSQIVNDFQKGDIAEGYSVSREKKESFPLTVTSAQKNPTAFYLCASSQILGRGSASNTEAFFGQGTRLTVV.

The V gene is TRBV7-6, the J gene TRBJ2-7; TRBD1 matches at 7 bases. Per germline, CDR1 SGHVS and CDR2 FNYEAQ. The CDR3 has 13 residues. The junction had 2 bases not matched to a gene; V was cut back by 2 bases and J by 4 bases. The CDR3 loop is CASSLTTGYEQYF. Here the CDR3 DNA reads TGTGCCAGCAGCTTAACGACAGGGTACGAGCAGTACTTC.

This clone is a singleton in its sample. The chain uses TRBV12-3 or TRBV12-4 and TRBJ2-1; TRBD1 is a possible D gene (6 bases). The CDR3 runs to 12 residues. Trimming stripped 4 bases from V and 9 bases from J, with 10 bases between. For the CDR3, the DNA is TGTGCCAGCAGTTCACAGGGTGGTGAGCAGTTCTTC. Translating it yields CASSSQGGEQFF.

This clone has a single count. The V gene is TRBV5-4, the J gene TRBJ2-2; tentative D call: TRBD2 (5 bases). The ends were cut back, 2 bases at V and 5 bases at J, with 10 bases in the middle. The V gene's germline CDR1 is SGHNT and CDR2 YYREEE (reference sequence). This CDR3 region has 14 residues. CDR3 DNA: TGTGCCAGCAGCTTAGAGGGTCGGACCGGGGAGCTGTTTTTT. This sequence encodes CASSLEGRTGELFF.

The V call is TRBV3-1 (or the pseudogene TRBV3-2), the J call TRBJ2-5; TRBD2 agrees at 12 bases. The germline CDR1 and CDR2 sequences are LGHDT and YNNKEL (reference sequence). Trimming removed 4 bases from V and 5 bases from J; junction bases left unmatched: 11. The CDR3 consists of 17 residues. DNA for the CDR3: TGTGCCAGCAGCCCTGAGGCTAGCGGGAGGGGGCAGGAGACCCAGTACTTC. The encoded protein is CASSPEASGRGQETQYF.

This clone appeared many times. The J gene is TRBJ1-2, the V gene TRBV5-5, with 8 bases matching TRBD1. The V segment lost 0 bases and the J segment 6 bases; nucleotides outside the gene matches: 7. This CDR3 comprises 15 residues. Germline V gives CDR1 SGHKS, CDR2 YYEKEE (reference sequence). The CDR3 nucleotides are TGTGCCAGCAGCTTGGAGATGGGACAGGTGCATGGCTACACCTTC. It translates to CASSLEMGQVHGYTF.

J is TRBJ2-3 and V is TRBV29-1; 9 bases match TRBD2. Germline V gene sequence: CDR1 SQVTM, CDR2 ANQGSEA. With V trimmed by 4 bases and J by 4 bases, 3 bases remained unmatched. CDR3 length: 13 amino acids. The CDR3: CSVVREGADTQYF. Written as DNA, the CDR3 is TGCAGCGTTGTGCGGGAGGGGGCAGATACGCAGTATTTT.

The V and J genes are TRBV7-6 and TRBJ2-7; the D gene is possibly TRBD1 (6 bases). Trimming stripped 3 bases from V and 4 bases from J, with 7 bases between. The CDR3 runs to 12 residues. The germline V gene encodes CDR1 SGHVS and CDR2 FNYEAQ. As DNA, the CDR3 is TGTGCCAGCAGCTTCAGGGGATACGAGCAGTACTTC. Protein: CASSFRGYEQYF.

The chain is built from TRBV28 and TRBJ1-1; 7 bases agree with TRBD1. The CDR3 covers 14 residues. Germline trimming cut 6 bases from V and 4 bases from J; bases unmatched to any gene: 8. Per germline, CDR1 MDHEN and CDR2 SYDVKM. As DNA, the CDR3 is TGTGCCAGCAGCTCGACAGGGAGGACCACTGAAGCTTTCTTT. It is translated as CASSSTGRTTEAFF. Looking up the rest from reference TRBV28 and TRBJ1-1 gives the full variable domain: DVKVTQSSRYLVKRTGEKVFLECVQDMDHENMFWYRQDPGLGLRLIYFSYDVKMKEKGDIPEGYSVSREKKERFSLILESASTNQTSMYLCASSSTGRTTEAFFGQGTRLTVV.